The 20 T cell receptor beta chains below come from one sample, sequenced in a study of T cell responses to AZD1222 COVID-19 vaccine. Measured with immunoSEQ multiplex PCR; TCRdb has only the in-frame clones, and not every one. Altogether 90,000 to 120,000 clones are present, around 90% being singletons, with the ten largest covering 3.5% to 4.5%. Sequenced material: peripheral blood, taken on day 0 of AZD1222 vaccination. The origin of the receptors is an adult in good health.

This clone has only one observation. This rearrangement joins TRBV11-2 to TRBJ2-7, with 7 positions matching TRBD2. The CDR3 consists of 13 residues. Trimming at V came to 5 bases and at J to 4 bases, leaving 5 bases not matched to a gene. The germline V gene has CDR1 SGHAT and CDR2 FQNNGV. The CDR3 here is CASSPQGGYEQYF. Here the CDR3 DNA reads TGTGCCAGCAGCCCTCAGGGAGGGTACGAGCAGTACTTC.

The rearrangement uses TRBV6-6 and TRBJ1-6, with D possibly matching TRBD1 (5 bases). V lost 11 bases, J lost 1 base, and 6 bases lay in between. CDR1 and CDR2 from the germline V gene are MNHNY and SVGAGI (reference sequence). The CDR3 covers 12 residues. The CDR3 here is CAGASYNSPLHF. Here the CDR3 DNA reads TGTGCCGGGGCGTCCTATAATTCACCCCTCCACTTT.

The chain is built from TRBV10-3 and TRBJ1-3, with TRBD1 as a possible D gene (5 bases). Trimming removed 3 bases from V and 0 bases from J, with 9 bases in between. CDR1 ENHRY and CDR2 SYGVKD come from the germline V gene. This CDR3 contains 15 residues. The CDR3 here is CAISDSTDSGNTIYF. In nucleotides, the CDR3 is TGTGCCATCAGTGATTCGACAGACTCTGGAAACACCATATATTTT.

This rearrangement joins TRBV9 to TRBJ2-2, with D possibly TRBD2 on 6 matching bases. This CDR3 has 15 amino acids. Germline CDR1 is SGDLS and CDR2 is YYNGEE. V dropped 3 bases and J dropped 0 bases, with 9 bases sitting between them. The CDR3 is CASSGGLPNTGELFF. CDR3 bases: TGTGCCAGCAGCGGGGGACTCCCGAACACCGGGGAGCTGTTTTTT. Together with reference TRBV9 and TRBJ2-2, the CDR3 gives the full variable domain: DSGVTQTPKHLITATGQRVTLRCSPRSGDLSVYWYQQSLDQGLQFLIQYYNGEERAKGNILERFSAQQFPDLHSELNLSSLELGDSALYFCASSGGLPNTGELFFGEGSRLTVL.

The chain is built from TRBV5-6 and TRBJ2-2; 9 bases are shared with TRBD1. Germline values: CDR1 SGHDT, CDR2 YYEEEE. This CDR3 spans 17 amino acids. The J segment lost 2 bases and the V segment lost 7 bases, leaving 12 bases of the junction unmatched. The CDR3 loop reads CASVIDRDRANTGELFF. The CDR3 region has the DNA TGTGCCAGCGTCATCGACCGGGACAGGGCAAACACCGGGGAGCTGTTTTTT.

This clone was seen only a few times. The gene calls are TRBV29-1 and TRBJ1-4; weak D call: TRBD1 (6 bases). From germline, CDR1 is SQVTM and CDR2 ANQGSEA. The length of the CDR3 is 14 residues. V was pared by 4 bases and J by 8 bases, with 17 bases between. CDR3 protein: CSVGTGTSTEKLFF. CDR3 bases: TGCAGCGTTGGGACCGGGACATCGACCGAAAAACTGTTTTTT.

CDR3 DNA: TGTGCCTGTGATAGTTCGAGACAGGGGAATGAAGCTTTCTTT. Translating gives CACDSSRQGNEAFF. This chain uses TRBV30 with TRBJ1-1; TRBD1 matches at 8 bases. Trimming removed 6 bases from V and 7 bases from J; junction bases left unmatched: 13. The CDR3 is 14 amino acids. Germline CDR1 and CDR2: GTSNPN and SVGIG (reference sequence).

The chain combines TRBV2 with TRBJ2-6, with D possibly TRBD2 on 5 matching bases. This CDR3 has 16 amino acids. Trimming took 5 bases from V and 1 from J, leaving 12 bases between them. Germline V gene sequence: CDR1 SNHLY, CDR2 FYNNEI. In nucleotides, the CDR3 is TGTGCCAGCAGTTGGGGAGTACGGTCTGGGGCCAACGTCCTGACTTTC. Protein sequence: CASSWGVRSGANVLTF. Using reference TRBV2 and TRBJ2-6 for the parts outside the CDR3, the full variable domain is EPEVTQTPSHQVTQMGQEVILRCVPISNHLYFYWYRQILGQKVEFLVSFYNNEISEKSEIFDDQFSVERPDGSNFTLKIRSTKLEDSAMYFCASSWGVRSGANVLTFGAGSRLTVL.

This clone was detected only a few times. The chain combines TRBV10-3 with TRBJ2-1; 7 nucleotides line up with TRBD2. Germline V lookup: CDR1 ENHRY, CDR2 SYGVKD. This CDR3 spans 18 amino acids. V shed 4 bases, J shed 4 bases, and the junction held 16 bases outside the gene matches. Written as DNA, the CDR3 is TGTGCCATCAGTGGGGCCTACTTGTCTAGCGGACAATACAATGAGCAGTTCTTC. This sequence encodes CAISGAYLSSGQYNEQFF.

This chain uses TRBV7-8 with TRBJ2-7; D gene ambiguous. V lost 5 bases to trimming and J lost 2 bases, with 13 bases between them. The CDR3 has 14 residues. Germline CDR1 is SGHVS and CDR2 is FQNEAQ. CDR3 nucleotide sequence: TGTGCCAGCAGCCCAGGTGGCAGTACCTACGAGCAGTACTTC. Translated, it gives CASSPGGSTYEQYF. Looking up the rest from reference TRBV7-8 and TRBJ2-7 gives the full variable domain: GAGVSQSPRYKVAKRGQDVALRCDPISGHVSLFWYQQALGQGPEFLTYFQNEAQLDKSGLPSDRFFAERPEGSVSTLKIQRTQQEDSAVYLCASSPGGSTYEQYFGPGTRLTVT.

CDR3 residues: CASSVEGGTGVGYTF. The CDR3 nucleotides read TGTGCCAGCAGCGTAGAAGGAGGGACAGGGGTAGGCTACACCTTC. The chain joins TRBV9 to TRBJ1-2; TRBD1 agrees at 10 bases. Germline V gene data show CDR1 as SGDLS and CDR2 as YYNGEE. The CDR3 contains 15 residues. V gave up 0 bases and J gave up 8 bases; unmatched junction bases: 7.

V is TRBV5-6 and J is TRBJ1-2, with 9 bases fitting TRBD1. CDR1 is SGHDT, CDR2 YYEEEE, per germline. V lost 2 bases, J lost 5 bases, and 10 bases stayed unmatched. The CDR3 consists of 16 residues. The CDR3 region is CASSFSSGQGFYGYTF. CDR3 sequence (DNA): TGTGCCAGCAGCTTCTCCTCGGGACAGGGTTTTTATGGCTACACCTTC.

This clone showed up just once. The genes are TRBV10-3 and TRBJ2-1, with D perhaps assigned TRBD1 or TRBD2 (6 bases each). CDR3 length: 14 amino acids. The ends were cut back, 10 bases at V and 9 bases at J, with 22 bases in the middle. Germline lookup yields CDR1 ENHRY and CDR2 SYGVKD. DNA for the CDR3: TGTGCCAGTGATCCGGGACTGGCGACAGGTGAGCAGTTCTTC. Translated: CASDPGLATGEQFF.

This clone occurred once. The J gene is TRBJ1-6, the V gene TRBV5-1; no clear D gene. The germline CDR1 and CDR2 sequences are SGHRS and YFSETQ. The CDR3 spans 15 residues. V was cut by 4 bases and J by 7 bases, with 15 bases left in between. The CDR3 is CASSIRQRENSPLHF. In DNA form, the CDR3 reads TGCGCCAGCAGCATCCGGCAGAGAGAAAATTCACCCCTCCACTTT.

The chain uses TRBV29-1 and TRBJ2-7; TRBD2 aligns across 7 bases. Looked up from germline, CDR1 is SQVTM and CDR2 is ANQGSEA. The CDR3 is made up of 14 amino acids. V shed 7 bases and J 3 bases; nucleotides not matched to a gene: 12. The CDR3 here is CSATSVGGFYEQYF. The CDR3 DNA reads TGCAGCGCTACTAGCGTGGGGGGTTTCTACGAGCAGTACTTC.

The CDR3: CASSLARGRAQHF. CDR3 sequence (DNA): TGTGCCAGCAGCTTAGCCCGGGGCCGGGCCCAGCATTTT. V is TRBV7-2 and J is TRBJ1-5; a weak D match, TRBD1 (5 bases). The germline V and J ends were trimmed by 0 bases and 11 bases, with 11 bases remaining between them. The CDR3 covers 13 residues. Germline assignment: CDR1 SGHTA and CDR2 FQGNSA.

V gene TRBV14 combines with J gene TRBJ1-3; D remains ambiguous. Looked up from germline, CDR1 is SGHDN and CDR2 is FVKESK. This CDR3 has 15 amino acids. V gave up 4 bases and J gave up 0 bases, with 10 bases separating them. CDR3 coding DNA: TGTGCCAGCAGCCCTCTGCAGAGCTCTGGAAACACCATATATTTT. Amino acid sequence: CASSPLQSSGNTIYF. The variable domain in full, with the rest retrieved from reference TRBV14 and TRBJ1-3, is EAGVTQFPSHSVIEKGQTVTLRCDPISGHDNLYWYRRVMGKEIKFLLHFVKESKQDESGMPNNRFLAERTGGTYSTLKVQPAELEDSGVYFCASSPLQSSGNTIYFGEGSWLTVV.

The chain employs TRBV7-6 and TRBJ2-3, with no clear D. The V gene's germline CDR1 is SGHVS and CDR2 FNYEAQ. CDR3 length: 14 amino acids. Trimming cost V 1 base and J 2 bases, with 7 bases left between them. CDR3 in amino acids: CASSLDFYTDTQYF. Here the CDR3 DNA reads TGTGCCAGCAGCTTAGACTTTTACACAGATACGCAGTATTTT. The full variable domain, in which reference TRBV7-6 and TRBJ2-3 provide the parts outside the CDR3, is GAGVSQSPRYKVTKRGQDVALRCDPISGHVSLYWYRQALGQGPEFLTYFNYEAQQDKSGLPNDRFSAERPEGSISTLTIQRTEQRDSAMYRCASSLDFYTDTQYFGPGTRLTVL.

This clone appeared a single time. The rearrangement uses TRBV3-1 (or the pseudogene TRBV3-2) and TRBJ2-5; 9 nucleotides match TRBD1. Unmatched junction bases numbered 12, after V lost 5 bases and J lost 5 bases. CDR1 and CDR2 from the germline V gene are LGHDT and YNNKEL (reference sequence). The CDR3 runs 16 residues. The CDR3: CASSRGMDRGSETQYF. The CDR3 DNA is TGTGCCAGCAGCAGAGGGATGGACAGGGGCTCGGAGACCCAGTACTTC.

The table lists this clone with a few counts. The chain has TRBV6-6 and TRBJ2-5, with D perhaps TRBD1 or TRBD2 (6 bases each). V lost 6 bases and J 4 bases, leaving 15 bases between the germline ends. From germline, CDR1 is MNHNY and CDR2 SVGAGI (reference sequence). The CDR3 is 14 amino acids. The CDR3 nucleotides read TGTGCCAGCAGGAGGGGGGCTACTGGAGAGACCCAGTACTTC. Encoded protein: CASRRGATGETQYF.